Listed below are T cell receptor beta chains from one sample, sequenced in a study of CD8 T cells in ankylosing spondylitis. TCRdb redid the calling of the 5' RACE reads with MiXCR, one entry per CDR3 protein. The sample lists about 400,000 distinct CDR3 sequences; 20% were seen once. The sample taken for sequencing was blood, either unsorted or a sorted T cell fraction (not recorded which). The receptors shown here come from a male donor with ankylosing spondylitis or in good health (not recorded which). Each CDR3 is given with its conserved first and last residue. A D gene is named only where the DNA matches it firmly. Size is stated for part of the rows, as once, few or many counts, or as a class when the clone is expanded.

CDR3nt: TGCAGTGCTAGAGATTCTGGACGGAACTACGAGCAGTACTTC; CDR3aa: CSARDSGRNYEQYF; d_gene: -; abundance: few; v_gene: TRBV20-1; j_gene: TRBJ2-7
CDR3nt: TGTGCCAGCAGCTCGGACAGCCCCTACGAGCAGTACTTC; CDR3aa: CASSSDSPYEQYF; d_gene: -; abundance: few; v_gene: TRBV11-2; j_gene: TRBJ2-7
CDR3nt: TGTGCCAGCAGTTCGGGACAGGCTCTTTTAGCTTTCTTT; CDR3aa: CASSSGQALLAFF; d_gene: TRBD1; abundance: -; v_gene: TRBV28; j_gene: TRBJ1-1
CDR3nt: TGCGCCAGCAGGGACACAGCCCAAGAGACCCAGTACTTC; CDR3aa: CASRDTAQETQYF; d_gene: -; abundance: -; v_gene: TRBV4-1; j_gene: TRBJ2-5
CDR3nt: TGTGCCAGCAGCAGCGAAGGACTTTTAAAGTTCAATTCCGGGGAGCTGTTTTTT; CDR3aa: CASSSEGLLKFNSGELFF; d_gene: -; abundance: few; v_gene: TRBV11-2; j_gene: TRBJ2-2
CDR3nt: TGTGCCAGCAGTTGGGGGGAACGCTCCTATAATTCACCCCTCCACTTT; CDR3aa: CASSWGERSYNSPLHF; d_gene: -; abundance: -; v_gene: TRBV9; j_gene: TRBJ1-6
CDR3nt: TGCAGCGTGGTAGCGGGGGAGACGAACACCGGGGAGCTGTTTTTT; CDR3aa: CSVVAGETNTGELFF; d_gene: TRBD2; abundance: -; v_gene: TRBV29-1; j_gene: TRBJ2-2
CDR3nt: TGCAGCGTTGATGTAGGGAACACTGAAGCTTTCTTT; CDR3aa: CSVDVGNTEAFF; d_gene: -; abundance: many; v_gene: TRBV29-1; j_gene: TRBJ1-1
CDR3nt: TGTGCCAGCAGCTTTTCTAGCCTGACAGATACGCAGTATTTT; CDR3aa: CASSFSSLTDTQYF; d_gene: -; abundance: -; v_gene: TRBV5-6; j_gene: TRBJ2-3
CDR3nt: TGCAGTGCTAGAGGGCACTACCAGCTCTACGAGCAGTACTTC; CDR3aa: CSARGHYQLYEQYF; d_gene: -; abundance: few; v_gene: TRBV20-1; j_gene: TRBJ2-7
CDR3nt: TGTGCCAGCAGCTTAGTAGTCGGGGGGACAGATACGCAGTATTTT; CDR3aa: CASSLVVGGTDTQYF; d_gene: TRBD2; abundance: few; v_gene: TRBV11-2; j_gene: TRBJ2-3
CDR3nt: TGCAGTGTTTACGTCCGGGGGACCAGCACAGATACGCAGTATTTT; CDR3aa: CSVYVRGTSTDTQYF; d_gene: -; abundance: -; v_gene: TRBV20-1; j_gene: TRBJ2-3
CDR3nt: TGCGCCAGCAGCCAACGAAGGGACAGGCTAACTAGCACAGATACGCAGTATTTT; CDR3aa: CASSQRRDRLTSTDTQYF; d_gene: TRBD1; abundance: -; v_gene: TRBV4-1; j_gene: TRBJ2-3
CDR3nt: TGCAGCGTTCGTGGGACAGGGGCCGACGAGCAGTACTTC; CDR3aa: CSVRGTGADEQYF; d_gene: TRBD1; abundance: few; v_gene: TRBV29-1; j_gene: TRBJ2-7
CDR3nt: TGTGCCAGCAGCGACGACAGGGGCGCTGAAGCTTTCTTT; CDR3aa: CASSDDRGAEAFF; d_gene: TRBD1; abundance: many; v_gene: TRBV6-1; j_gene: TRBJ1-1
CDR3nt: TGTGCCAGCAGCTTAGCAGGGGCCCGGAATGAGCAGTTCTTC; CDR3aa: CASSLAGARNEQFF; d_gene: -; abundance: few; v_gene: TRBV13; j_gene: TRBJ2-1
CDR3nt: TGTGCCAGCAGTTACCCGACTAGCGGGAGCTCCTACGAGCAGTACTTC; CDR3aa: CASSYPTSGSSYEQYF; d_gene: TRBD2; abundance: few; v_gene: TRBV12-3/TRBV12-4; j_gene: TRBJ2-7
CDR3nt: TGTGCCAGCAGCTCCTTCGGGACTCCCAGCTCCTACAATGAGCAGTTCTTC; CDR3aa: CASSSFGTPSSYNEQFF; d_gene: -; abundance: -; v_gene: TRBV7-8; j_gene: TRBJ2-1
CDR3nt: TGTGCCAGCAGGTCCCCTGGGGCCAACGTCCTGACTTTC; CDR3aa: CASRSPGANVLTF; d_gene: -; abundance: many; v_gene: TRBV12-3/TRBV12-4; j_gene: TRBJ2-6
CDR3nt: TGTGCCAGCAGCACAGACAGATACTACACCGGGGAGCTGTTTTTT; CDR3aa: CASSTDRYYTGELFF; d_gene: -; abundance: -; v_gene: TRBV5-5; j_gene: TRBJ2-2
CDR3nt: TGCGCCAGCAGTGATGGCAATACAGATACGCAGTATTTT; CDR3aa: CASSDGNTDTQYF; d_gene: -; abundance: -; v_gene: TRBV10-1; j_gene: TRBJ2-3
CDR3nt: TGCGCCAGCAGCGCGGGATTCTCCGGGGCGGGGGCCCCCTACACAGATACGCAGTATTTT; CDR3aa: CASSAGFSGAGAPYTDTQYF; d_gene: -; abundance: -; v_gene: TRBV5-1; j_gene: TRBJ2-3
CDR3nt: TGTGCCAGCAGTGAGGGGAGATACGAGCAGTACTTC; CDR3aa: CASSEGRYEQYF; d_gene: -; abundance: -; v_gene: TRBV2; j_gene: TRBJ2-7
CDR3nt: TGTGCCAGCAGCCCTGACAGGGGTAAGGTGTACAATGAGCAGTTCTTC; CDR3aa: CASSPDRGKVYNEQFF; d_gene: TRBD1; abundance: -; v_gene: TRBV7-9; j_gene: TRBJ2-1
CDR3nt: TGCAGTGCTAGAAGGTTGGGGAACTACGAGCAGTACTTC; CDR3aa: CSARRLGNYEQYF; d_gene: -; abundance: many; v_gene: TRBV20-1; j_gene: TRBJ2-7
CDR3nt: TGTGCCAGCAGCTCACTCTCCGGGTCGGAGCAGTTCTTC; CDR3aa: CASSSLSGSEQFF; d_gene: -; abundance: -; v_gene: TRBV11-2; j_gene: TRBJ2-1
CDR3nt: TGTGCCATCAGGGACAGCCAAGAGACCCAGTACTTC; CDR3aa: CAIRDSQETQYF; d_gene: -; abundance: many; v_gene: TRBV10-3; j_gene: TRBJ2-5
CDR3nt: TGTGCCAGCAGCCCACTAGCGAGAGGGGATACGCAGTATTTT; CDR3aa: CASSPLARGDTQYF; d_gene: TRBD2; abundance: few; v_gene: TRBV7-2; j_gene: TRBJ2-3
CDR3nt: TGTGCCAGCAGCCCCTCTCCCGGGACGACCTGGCCCTATGGCTACACCTTC; CDR3aa: CASSPSPGTTWPYGYTF; d_gene: -; abundance: -; v_gene: TRBV3-1; j_gene: TRBJ1-2
CDR3nt: TGTGCCAGCAGCGAACGACCTGACAGGAGCTCCTACGAGCAGTACTTC; CDR3aa: CASSERPDRSSYEQYF; d_gene: -; abundance: -; v_gene: TRBV13; j_gene: TRBJ2-7
CDR3nt: TGTGCCAGCAGCTTAGAGGCGGACAGATCCTACGAGCAGTACTTC; CDR3aa: CASSLEADRSYEQYF; d_gene: -; abundance: few; v_gene: TRBV11-2; j_gene: TRBJ2-7
CDR3nt: TGCGCCAGCAGCTTGGTTTTGGGGGACAGGGGACATGAGCAGTTCTTC; CDR3aa: CASSLVLGDRGHEQFF; d_gene: TRBD1; abundance: -; v_gene: TRBV5-1; j_gene: TRBJ2-1
CDR3nt: TGCGCCAGCAGCTTGGGAGCGGAGGGGCCTCACACTGAAGCTTTCTTT; CDR3aa: CASSLGAEGPHTEAFF; d_gene: -; abundance: few; v_gene: TRBV5-1; j_gene: TRBJ1-1
CDR3nt: TGTGCCAGCAGTTTGACAGAGGCTGAAGAGACCCAGTACTTC; CDR3aa: CASSLTEAEETQYF; d_gene: -; abundance: few; v_gene: TRBV12-3/TRBV12-4; j_gene: TRBJ2-5
CDR3nt: TGTGCCAGCAGCTTAAGCGGACTCTTCAATGAGCAGTTCTTC; CDR3aa: CASSLSGLFNEQFF; d_gene: -; abundance: -; v_gene: TRBV7-9; j_gene: TRBJ2-1
CDR3nt: TGCAGTGCTCGTAACCTGGGGGCCTACGAGCAGTACTTC; CDR3aa: CSARNLGAYEQYF; d_gene: -; abundance: -; v_gene: TRBV20-1; j_gene: TRBJ2-7
CDR3nt: TGTGCCAGCAGCTTACTCGGGTCGCAGTTCTTC; CDR3aa: CASSLLGSQFF; d_gene: -; abundance: few; v_gene: TRBV7-9; j_gene: TRBJ2-1
CDR3nt: TGCGCCAGCAGCCCGATAACAGGTAGCTCCTACAATGAGCAGTTCTTC; CDR3aa: CASSPITGSSYNEQFF; d_gene: -; abundance: few; v_gene: TRBV4-1; j_gene: TRBJ2-1
CDR3nt: TGTGCCACCAGACTAGGGGCCCAAGAGACCCAGTACTTC; CDR3aa: CATRLGAQETQYF; d_gene: -; abundance: -; v_gene: TRBV10-3; j_gene: TRBJ2-5
CDR3nt: TGCGCCAGCAGCCAGACAGGGTACCACGAGCAGTACTTC; CDR3aa: CASSQTGYHEQYF; d_gene: TRBD1; abundance: -; v_gene: TRBV10-2; j_gene: TRBJ2-7
CDR3nt: TGCGCCAGCAGCAGAGAAGGCCGGTGGGGAGATACGCAGTATTTT; CDR3aa: CASSREGRWGDTQYF; d_gene: -; abundance: -; v_gene: TRBV5-1; j_gene: TRBJ2-3
CDR3nt: TGCAGCGTTGAAGATCTTACTGGGGTGGACTACAATGAGCAGTTCTTC; CDR3aa: CSVEDLTGVDYNEQFF; d_gene: -; abundance: few; v_gene: TRBV29-1; j_gene: TRBJ2-1
CDR3nt: TGTGCCAGCAGTTTGTCTAGCGGGGATATCACAGATACGCAGTATTTT; CDR3aa: CASSLSSGDITDTQYF; d_gene: TRBD2; abundance: -; v_gene: TRBV27; j_gene: TRBJ2-3
CDR3nt: TGTGCCAGCAGCGTACGACTTCTGACCTACAATGAGCAGTTCTTC; CDR3aa: CASSVRLLTYNEQFF; d_gene: -; abundance: -; v_gene: TRBV7-3; j_gene: TRBJ2-1
CDR3nt: TGCGCCAGCAGTGAGTCGAACAGACTCAATGAGCAGTTCTTC; CDR3aa: CASSESNRLNEQFF; d_gene: -; abundance: few; v_gene: TRBV10-2; j_gene: TRBJ2-1
CDR3nt: TGTGCCGCACAGGTATACGCTGAAGCTTTCTTT; CDR3aa: CAAQVYAEAFF; d_gene: -; abundance: -; v_gene: TRBV6-1; j_gene: TRBJ1-1
CDR3nt: TGTGCCAGCAGCCCCCAGGGGAGGCTTGAGCAGTACTTC; CDR3aa: CASSPQGRLEQYF; d_gene: -; abundance: few; v_gene: TRBV7-7; j_gene: TRBJ2-5
CDR3nt: TGCAGCGTTGAAGATGGCGCGGGTGAGCAGTTCTTC; CDR3aa: CSVEDGAGEQFF; d_gene: -; abundance: -; v_gene: TRBV29-1; j_gene: TRBJ2-1
CDR3nt: TGTGCCAGCAGTGTTAGCGGCAGGTACCAAGAGACCCAGTACTTC; CDR3aa: CASSVSGRYQETQYF; d_gene: -; abundance: -; v_gene: TRBV2; j_gene: TRBJ2-5
CDR3nt: TGTGCCAGCACTCCGGGACTAATTTCCGGGGAGCTGTTTTTT; CDR3aa: CASTPGLISGELFF; d_gene: TRBD2; abundance: -; v_gene: TRBV12-3/TRBV12-4; j_gene: TRBJ2-2
CDR3nt: TGTGCCAGCAGCTTAGCGCATGCGTATGAGCAGTTCTTC; CDR3aa: CASSLAHAYEQFF; d_gene: -; abundance: few; v_gene: TRBV7-6; j_gene: TRBJ2-1
CDR3nt: TGTGCCAGCAGTCCCTCCGATTCCGACAGCTCCTACGAGCTGTACTTC; CDR3aa: CASSPSDSDSSYELYF; d_gene: -; abundance: -; v_gene: TRBV12-3/TRBV12-4; j_gene: TRBJ2-7
CDR3nt: TGTGCCAGCAGTGCTAGCGGGGGAGCGACAGAGACCCAGTACTTC; CDR3aa: CASSASGGATETQYF; d_gene: TRBD2; abundance: few; v_gene: TRBV12-3/TRBV12-4; j_gene: TRBJ2-5